Listed below are T cell receptor beta chains from one sample, sequenced in a study of cytomegalovirus exposure and HLA in healthy donors. The table came from immunoSEQ multiplex PCR; TCRdb's copy has only in-frame clones and leaves some out. The table includes more than 95,000 clones, less than 85% detected once. The sample consisted of PBMCs. The receptors were sampled from a woman between 18 and 29 years old in good health and CMV-seropositive. Both conserved end residues are part of each CDR3. The D gene is left open where the match is weak. Clone size appears in some rows only: once, few, many, or a class for an expanded clone.

TRBJ1-1	TRBV5-1	few	-	CASSLPGTEAFF	TGCGCCAGCAGCTTGCCGGGAACTGAAGCTTTCTTT
TRBJ2-1	TRBV5-1	-	TRBD2	CASSPDTSGSIEQFF	TGCGCCAGCAGCCCGGACACTAGCGGGAGTATTGAGCAGTTCTTC
TRBJ1-4	TRBV28	-	TRBD1	CASSQGALGEKLFF	TGTGCCAGCAGTCAGGGGGCGCTGGGCGAAAAACTGTTTTTT
TRBJ2-7	TRBV6-5	-	TRBD2	CASSYTSGSINEQYF	TGTGCCAGCAGTTATACTAGCGGGAGCATCAACGAGCAGTACTTC
TRBJ1-2	TRBV27	few	TRBD1	CASSLTPGQGASNYGYTF	TGTGCCAGCAGTCTTACGCCGGGACAGGGGGCCTCTAACTATGGCTACACCTTC
TRBJ2-1	TRBV28	-	TRBD2	CASRPLAGGFNEQFF	TGTGCCAGCAGACCACTAGCGGGAGGTTTCAATGAGCAGTTCTTC
TRBJ1-1	TRBV13	-	-	CASSLGSAGVNTEAFF	TGTGCCAGCAGTCTCGGTTCGGCAGGGGTGAACACTGAAGCTTTCTTT
TRBJ2-7	TRBV27	-	-	CASSLPSDEQYF	TGTGCCAGCAGTTTACCGTCCGACGAGCAGTACTTC
TRBJ1-1	TRBV25-1	-	-	CASSVTLEGTEAFF	TGTGCCAGCAGTGTAACGTTGGAGGGCACTGAAGCTTTCTTT
TRBJ2-6	TRBV27	-	TRBD1	CASSLMGQGTAGANVLTF	TGTGCCAGCAGTTTAATGGGACAGGGAACGGCTGGGGCCAACGTCCTGACTTTC
TRBJ2-6	TRBV2	-	-	CASSDPRSGANVLTF	TGTGCCAGCAGTGACCCTCGGTCGGGGGCCAACGTCCTGACTTTC
TRBJ1-5	TRBV5-8	-	-	CASSSGRHQPQHF	TGTGCCAGCAGCTCAGGGAGGCATCAGCCCCAGCATTTT
TRBJ2-7	TRBV2	once	TRBD2	CASNLAGGPYEQYF	TGTGCCAGCAATCTAGCGGGAGGGCCCTACGAGCAGTACTTC
TRBJ1-5	TRBV6-5	-	-	CASSRDITSNQPQHF	TGTGCCAGCAGTAGGGACATAACCAGCAATCAGCCCCAGCATTTT
TRBJ2-7	TRBV29-1	few	TRBD2	CSVEETSGYEQYF	TGCAGCGTTGAAGAGACTAGCGGCTACGAGCAGTACTTC
TRBJ2-2	TRBV7-9	-	-	CARGGTNTGELFF	TGTGCCAGAGGCGGGACGAACACCGGGGAGCTGTTTTTT